Below are 10 T cell receptor beta chains sequenced from a single sample in a study of radiotherapy plus CTLA-4 blockade in lung cancer (dated by TCRdb to between 2017 and 2018). Libraries were constructed by the immunoSEQ multiplex PCR assay. What TCRdb holds here is the immuneACCESS table cut down to in-frame rearrangements. Part of the clones is not present; checked against another copy, under half of the missing clones reflect an unresolved V gene, and the others are unexplained. The sample has tens of thousands of clones on record, approximately 80% of them singletons. Of the sample, approximately 2.5% falls within the top ten clones. The sequencing used peripheral blood, collected from a patient treated with radiotherapy plus ipilimumab. The receptors here all came from a human donor with non-small cell lung cancer whose response to radiotherapy plus ipilimumab could not be evaluated.

The rearrangement joins TRBV6-1 to TRBJ1-5; D may be TRBD1 (5 bases). Germline V gene sequence: CDR1 MNHNS, CDR2 SASEGT. Deletions cut 0 bases from V and 4 bases from J, with 10 bases between. The CDR3 has 15 residues. CDR3 in amino acids: CASSEAGPLNQPQHF. For the CDR3, the DNA is TGTGCCAGCAGTGAAGCGGGGCCCCTAAATCAGCCCCAGCATTTT.

The chain has TRBV7-8 and TRBJ2-7; TRBD1 matches 9 bases. CDR1 is SGHVS, CDR2 FQNEAQ, per germline. V trimming: 3 bases; J trimming: 7 bases; junction bases outside the gene matches: 13. This CDR3 comprises 16 residues. In nucleotides, the CDR3 is TGTGCCAGCAGCTTCTTGACGGGACAGGGCCGGGAGGAGCAGTACTTC. The encoded protein is CASSFLTGQGREEQYF. Full variable domain (outside the CDR3, taken from reference TRBV7-8 and TRBJ2-7): GAGVSQSPRYKVAKRGQDVALRCDPISGHVSLFWYQQALGQGPEFLTYFQNEAQLDKSGLPSDRFFAERPEGSVSTLKIQRTQQEDSAVYLCASSFLTGQGREEQYFGPGTRLTVT.

The chain joins TRBV18 to TRBJ1-5, with D hard to call. V was cut by 2 bases and J by 2 bases, with 10 bases left in between. CDR1 is KGHSH, CDR2 LQKENI, per germline. The CDR3 length is 15 residues. The CDR3 sequence: CASSPREGRNQPQHF. The CDR3 DNA sequence: TGTGCCAGCTCACCAAGGGAGGGTCGCAATCAGCCCCAGCATTTT. Full variable domain (missing parts from reference TRBV18 and TRBJ1-5): NAGVMQNPRHLVRRRGQEARLRCSPMKGHSHVYWYRQLPEEGLKFMVYLQKENIIDESGMPKERFSAEFPKEGPSILRIQQVVRGDSAAYFCASSPREGRNQPQHFGDGTRLSIL.

The chain employs TRBV9 and TRBJ2-3; 7 bases agree with TRBD1. CDR3 size: 15 residues. The ends lost 1 base at V and 4 bases at J; junction bases unmatched: 6. Germline assignment: CDR1 SGDLS and CDR2 YYNGEE. CDR3 nucleotides: TGTGCCAGCAGCGTAACTAGGGGGCGTGCAGATACGCAGTATTTT. Its protein is CASSVTRGRADTQYF.

The rearrangement links TRBV4-1 to TRBJ2-5, with 11 bases matching TRBD2. V dropped 2 bases and J dropped 5; count of bases not matched to a gene: 10. This CDR3 is built from 17 residues. Per the germline V gene, CDR1 is MGHRA and CDR2 is YSYEKL. The DNA of the CDR3 is TGCGCCAGCAGCCAATCTACTAGCGGGGGAACGGAGGAGACCCAGTACTTC. This gives the protein CASSQSTSGGTEETQYF.

The rearrangement joins TRBV9 to TRBJ1-4; D perhaps matches TRBD1 (5 bases). The V and J ends lost 4 bases and 6 bases respectively, with 19 bases between them. The CDR3 sequence is 16 residues long. Germline values: CDR1 SGDLS, CDR2 YYNGEE. CDR3 sequence (DNA): TGTGCCAGCAGCCCACTCGCAGGCACAGGCCATGAAAAACTGTTTTTT. This encodes CASSPLAGTGHEKLFF.

V and J are TRBV4-1 and TRBJ2-1, with a possible D match to TRBD1 (5 bases). This CDR3 spans 11 amino acids. V was trimmed by 4 bases and J by 10 bases, leaving 8 bases between them. Germline CDR1 MGHRA, CDR2 YSYEKL. DNA of the CDR3: TGCGCCAGCAGCCGAAGGGGAGAGCAGTTCTTC. Its translation: CASSRRGEQFF.

The J gene is TRBJ1-4, the V gene TRBV7-2; 7 nucleotides line up with TRBD1. V was pared by 2 bases and J by 7 bases, with 13 bases of the junction left unmatched. The germline V gene encodes CDR1 SGHTA and CDR2 FQGNSA. The CDR3 runs to 17 residues. The CDR3 DNA reads as TGTGCCAGCAGCTTAAGGCCCAAGGGGGCGGGCGGTGAAAAACTGTTTTTT. Its translation: CASSLRPKGAGGEKLFF.

The CDR3 loop is CASSLNAGVETQYF. CDR3 DNA: TGTGCCAGCTCACTAAACGCAGGGGTCGAGACCCAGTACTTC. The V call is TRBV18, the J call TRBJ2-5; D may be TRBD1 (6 bases). V was shortened by 4 bases and J by 5 bases, with 14 bases between the two germline ends. The CDR3 is made up of 14 amino acids. The germline gives CDR1 KGHSH, CDR2 LQKENI.

This clone was picked up a small number of times. The V call is TRBV7-3, the J call TRBJ1-1, with 9 bases fitting TRBD1. The germline V gene has CDR1 SGHTA and CDR2 FQGTGA. Trimming cost V 3 bases and J 3 bases; bases outside gene matches: 5. The CDR3 is 15 amino acids. This chain's CDR3 is CASSFTGGGDTEAFF. CDR3 nucleotides: TGTGCCAGCAGCTTCACAGGGGGCGGGGACACTGAAGCTTTCTTT.